Detailed here is one TCR beta chain. What it binds is unknown. The entry originates in a study of vaccination and CD4 T cells after COVID-19. This CDR3 comprises 11 residues. The germline V gene encodes CDR1 DFQATT and CDR2 SNEGSKA (reference sequence). The V gene lost 3 bases and the J gene lost 7 bases, with 9 bases spanning the gap. Sample treatment: roughly 10-day PBMC culture with coronavirus spike peptide pools or control peptides (ViraFEST assay). During the years 2011-2018, before the COVID-19 pandemic, the unexposed donor's CD4+ T cells were collected. TCRs were sequenced by ViraFEST after antigen-specific T cells had been expanded with peptide pools. Investigators exposed CD4+ T cells from unexposed donors to SARS-CoV-2 S/N and four cold-coronavirus spikes, as cells permitted. Sequencing of DNA taken from cultured CD4+ T cells relied on the Oncomine TCR Beta short-read assay. TCRdb itself ran the PCR reads through MiXCR, one entry per CDR3 protein. There are some 6,600 distinct CDR3 sequences in the sample; 25% to 30% occur only once, and around 29% lies in the top ten.

Sequencing used CD4+ T cells from blood, cultured in vitro. The TCR sequence derives from a human donor in good health. V and J are TRBV20-1 and TRBJ1-1, with D possibly TRBD1 on 5 matching bases. DNA of the CDR3: TGCAGTGCTAGGACAGAGTATGAAGCTTTCTTT. Residues: CSARTEYEAFF.